The sample holds one count of the clone carrying this T cell receptor beta chain. The data were obtained in a study of blood T cell repertoires in COVID-19. About the research overall: Samples came from the United States, Italy and Spain, spanning acute and convalescent COVID-19.

The table came from immunoSEQ multiplex PCR; TCRdb's copy has only in-frame clones and leaves some out. This sample carries around 190,000 clones, approximately 88% of them seen once, and the ten largest clones take 9% to 10%. CDR1 and CDR2 from the germline V gene are SGHRS and YFSETQ. The CDR3 loop spans 18 amino acids. V lost 1 base, J lost 3 bases, and 13 bases stayed unmatched. Enrolled through a virtual design, the participants were between roughly 18 and 90 years of age and came from about two dozen US areas. Cohort allocation depended upon clinical history that participants reported. Two negative PCRs, clearance, or symptom resolution had been documented for recovered Cohort 3 donors.

Sequencing was carried out using PBMCs or T cells enriched from blood (not recorded which). V usage is TRBV5-1 and J usage is TRBJ1-3, with 7 nucleotides matching TRBD1. This TCR was recovered from a woman in her late teens or twenties who had recovered from COVID-19. The CDR3 sequence is CASSLSGSDRPFGNTIYF. CDR3 DNA sequence: TGCGCCAGCAGCTTGAGCGGATCGGACAGGCCGTTTGGAAACACCATATATTTT.